The 13 T cell receptor beta chains given below trace back to one sample, sequenced in a study of regulatory T cells in long-lasting Graves disease. Documented time point: persistent/refractory GD, antithyroid drugs over 5 years with positive TRAb. PBMC-extracted RNA yielded the TCR library. Arm-PCR of CDR3 regions and iRepertoire HTBI primers were the basis on which TCR beta libraries were built. From the multiplex PCR reads, TCRdb called clonotypes with MiXCR, one entry per CDR3 protein. The data hold nearly 350,000 distinct CDR3 sequences, with around a fifth observed a single time. The specimen was peripheral blood mononuclear cells (PBMCs), collected when the disease was refractory, from a patient treated with antithyroid drugs. The receptor source for this set is a female donor with Graves disease.

This clonotype was recorded at least ten times. This chain joins TRBV9 and TRBJ1-2; D is uncertain. Trimming shortened V by 3 bases and J by 14 bases, and 20 bases separated the two germline ends. Germline V gene sequence: CDR1 SGDLS, CDR2 YYNGEE. This CDR3 has 13 residues. CDR3 sequence reads: CASSGHGITFLTF. CDR3 sequence (DNA): TGTGCCAGCAGCGGGCATGGCATCACTTTTCTGACCTTC.

This clonotype was counted ten times or more. This chain links TRBV6-5 with TRBJ1-5, with D perhaps TRBD1 (5 bases). V was trimmed by 3 bases and J by 6 bases, leaving 21 bases between them. From germline, CDR1 is MNHEY and CDR2 SVGAGI. The CDR3 sequence is 17 residues long. The CDR3 region has the DNA TGTGCCAGCAGTTATTTAAGGGGCGGTCGGGTCAGTCAGCCCCAGCATTTT. It encodes CASSYLRGGRVSQPQHF.

In its sample, this clonotype was seen a few times. The chain recombines TRBV30 with TRBJ1-2; 8 nucleotides align to TRBD1. CDR1 is GTSNPN and CDR2 is SVGIG in the germline V gene (reference sequence). V lost 1 base and J lost 8; bases outside the gene matches: 6. The CDR3 has 13 amino acids. CDR3 protein: CAWSASGGRGYTF. The CDR3 DNA reads TGTGCCTGGAGTGCGTCAGGGGGCAGGGGCTACACCTTC.

CDR3 loop: CSANRGPETQYF. The DNA for the CDR3 is TGCAGTGCGAACAGGGGGCCTGAGACCCAGTACTTC. The rearrangement links TRBV20-1 to TRBJ2-5, with TRBD1 identical over 9 bases. CDR3 length equals 12 residues. J was trimmed by 5 bases and V by 6 bases; bases with no gene match: 4. Per germline, CDR1 DFQATT and CDR2 SNEGSKA (reference sequence).

This sequence joins TRBV27 and TRBJ2-1; 8 bases map to TRBD2. The length of the CDR3 is 20 residues. The germline gives CDR1 MNHEY, CDR2 SMNVEV (reference sequence). The J segment lost 0 bases and the V segment lost 3 bases, leaving 16 bases of the junction unmatched. CDR3 protein: CASSFTGGAYGGGSYNEQFF. CDR3 in DNA: TGTGCCAGCAGTTTTACGGGGGGGGCATATGGCGGAGGCTCCTACAATGAGCAGTTCTTC.

This clonotype came up many times. The genes are TRBV5-1 and TRBJ1-1; possibly TRBD1 for D (5 bases). Germline V lookup: CDR1 SGHRS, CDR2 YFSETQ. Trimming cost V 4 bases and J 1 base, with 11 bases left between them. CDR3 length: 14 residues. The CDR3 protein is CASSGGPQNTEAFF. In DNA, the CDR3 is TGCGCCAGCAGCGGGGGACCGCAGAACACTGAAGCTTTCTTT.

The chain uses TRBV7-9 and TRBJ2-7; D possibly matches TRBD1 or TRBD2 (5 bases each). Germline CDR1 and CDR2: SEHNR and FQNEAQ (reference sequence). This CDR3 comprises 17 residues. The ends were cut back, 5 bases at V and 6 bases at J, with 26 bases in the middle. The CDR3, as DNA: TGTGCCAGCAGCCCCTACGGTCGGGGCAATAATGTCGCCGAGCAGTACTTC. This encodes CASSPYGRGNNVAEQYF.

A word on this clonotype: With a much larger clone just one base away, this may be a read error. This chain joins TRBV7-2 and TRBJ2-7, with 9 positions matching TRBD2. Trimming cost V 3 bases and J 1 base; bases outside gene matches: 7. This CDR3 spans 16 amino acids. Germline CDR1 and CDR2: SGHTA and FQGNSA. Written as DNA, the CDR3 is TGTGCCAGCAGCTTCCAACCGGGACTAGCTTCCTACGAGCAGTACTTC. It specifies CASSFQPGLASYEQYF.

This clonotype appeared many times. The CDR3 loop reads CASTISRDTFSNQPQHF. DNA of the CDR3: TGTGCCAGCACCATAAGCCGGGACACCTTTAGCAATCAGCCCCAGCATTTT. V and J are TRBV28 and TRBJ1-5, with D possibly TRBD1 on 6 matching bases. V lost 7 bases, J lost 0 bases, and 19 bases lay in between. The CDR3 runs to 17 residues. Germline V gene sequence: CDR1 MDHEN, CDR2 SYDVKM.

The V call is TRBV19, the J call TRBJ1-6; maybe TRBD1 (6 bases). The germline gives CDR1 LNHDA, CDR2 SQIVND (reference sequence). The germline V and J ends were trimmed by 8 bases and 7 bases, with 15 bases remaining between them. The CDR3 has 14 amino acids. The CDR3 DNA sequence: TGTGCCAGTTTACAGGGATCTTTGAATTCACCCCTCCACTTT. Translated: CASLQGSLNSPLHF.

In its sample, this clonotype was seen many times. This sequence joins TRBV10-3 and TRBJ1-1; no reliable D call. The germline gives CDR1 ENHRY, CDR2 SYGVKD. The CDR3 runs to 16 residues. The V end was cut by 0 bases, the J end by 3 bases, with 14 bases between. CDR3 protein: CAISESWEGVYTEAFF. DNA of the CDR3: TGTGCCATCAGTGAGTCCTGGGAGGGAGTCTACACTGAAGCTTTCTTT.

This clonotype was seen at least ten times. The chain joins TRBV12-3 or TRBV12-4 to TRBJ1-1; 8 bases fit TRBD1. This CDR3 has 13 amino acids. J lost 6 bases, V lost 3 bases, and 3 bases had no gene match. The CDR3: CASSFRQGSEAFF. In DNA form, the CDR3 reads TGTGCCAGCAGTTTTCGACAGGGGTCTGAAGCTTTCTTT.

With respect to this clonotype: A clone one base away is much larger, so this may be a read error. The chain employs TRBV6-1 and TRBJ1-4; no reliable D call. This CDR3 region has 15 residues. Germline V gene lookup returns CDR1 MNHNS and CDR2 SASEGT. The ends were cut back, 4 bases at V and 4 bases at J, with 13 bases in the middle. CDR3 DNA sequence: TGTGCCAGCAGTGGCCGCTCGAGGGATAATGAAAAACTGTTTTTT. This encodes CASSGRSRDNEKLFF.